These 27 T cell receptor beta chains originate from one sample sequenced in a study of tumor-infiltrating lymphocytes in localized non-small cell lung cancer. Assay: immunoSEQ multiplex PCR; the TCRdb copy retains only in-frame clones and omits some. The sample comprises under 7,500 clones, over 65% of which are singletons, and about 13% rests with the top ten. Sequenced: lung tumor tissue. All receptors come from a human donor with non-small cell lung cancer.

The gene calls are TRBV5-1 and TRBJ1-2; 8 bases match TRBD1. V lost 0 bases to trimming and J lost 6 bases; unmatched junction nucleotides: 4. CDR1 is SGHRS, CDR2 YFSETQ, per germline. The CDR3 contains 14 residues. This CDR3 is CASSLGQGADGYTF. Written as DNA, the CDR3 is TGCGCCAGCAGCTTGGGCCAGGGGGCGGATGGCTACACCTTC.

The chain carries TRBV13 and TRBJ2-7; D gene unclear. V was trimmed by 0 bases and J by 3 bases, leaving 6 bases between them. Per the germline V gene, CDR1 is PRHDT and CDR2 is FYEKMQ (reference sequence). There are 13 residues in the CDR3. The CDR3 region is CASSLGSGYEQYV. CDR3 coding DNA: TGTGCCAGCAGCTTAGGTTCGGGCTACGAGCAGTACGTC.

The chain has TRBV4-2 and TRBJ1-1; 10 bases are shared with TRBD1. The CDR3 has 16 amino acids. Trimming removed 4 bases from V and 1 base from J; junction bases left unmatched: 6. CDR1 and CDR2 (germline): LGHNA, YNFKEQ. CDR3 DNA sequence: TGTGCCAGCAGCCCTAGGACAGGGGGAGAGAACACTGAAGCTTTCTTT. Residues: CASSPRTGGENTEAFF.

This rearrangement joins TRBV5-5 to TRBJ1-6; 7 bases match TRBD1. CDR1 is SGHKS and CDR2 is YYEKEE in the germline V gene (reference sequence). This CDR3 is 17 amino acids long. V was clipped by 3 bases and J by 0 bases; unmatched bases: 6. This CDR3 reads CASSSGTDSSYNSPLHF. CDR3 nucleotides: TGTGCCAGCAGCTCTGGGACAGACAGCTCCTATAATTCACCCCTCCACTTT.

This clone appeared a few times. The rearrangement joins TRBV28 to TRBJ1-1; D gene unclear. The V gene's germline CDR1 is MDHEN and CDR2 SYDVKM. The CDR3 spans 14 residues. V was pared by 2 bases and J by 1 base, with 8 bases between. The CDR3 region has the DNA TGTGCCAGCAGTTTACGCTTACCGAACACTGAAGCTTTCTTT. This sequence encodes CASSLRLPNTEAFF.

The chain uses TRBV6-5 and TRBJ2-5, with unresolved D. V was clipped by 5 bases and J by 4 bases, with 8 bases between them. CDR1 and CDR2 (germline): MNHEY, SVGAGI. This CDR3 has 12 residues. This chain's CDR3 is CASSPGRETQYF. CDR3 nucleotide sequence: TGTGCCAGCAGTCCCGGCCGAGAGACCCAGTACTTC.

This clone is medium-sized by share. The genes are TRBV6-1 and TRBJ2-1; tentatively, D is TRBD2 (6 bases). Germline-derived CDR1 and CDR2 are MNHNS and SASEGT. This CDR3 has 13 residues. The V and J ends lost 4 bases and 6 bases respectively, with 10 bases between them. DNA of the CDR3: TGTGCCAGCAGTGGATATAGCGGCAATGAGCAGTTCTTC. It specifies CASSGYSGNEQFF.

V and J are TRBV6-4 and TRBJ2-1; TRBD2 matches 8 bases. The CDR3 runs 16 residues. After removal of 5 bases from V and 1 base from J, the junction contained 7 bases not matched to a gene. CDR1 and CDR2 from the germline V gene are MRHNA and SNTAGT. In nucleotides, the CDR3 is TGTGCCAGCAGTCGCAGTAGCGGGACGTCCTACAATGAGCAGTTCTTC. Translated: CASSRSSGTSYNEQFF.

The rearrangement uses TRBV29-1 and TRBJ1-1; TRBD1 matches 8 bases. The CDR3 has 12 residues. Germline V gene lookup returns CDR1 SQVTM and CDR2 ANQGSEA. In nucleotides, the CDR3 is TGCAGGGTTCACGGACAGGGTATAGGAGCTTTCTTT. As protein: CRVHGQGIGAFF. The entire variable domain, with the rest obtained from reference TRBV29-1 and TRBJ1-1, is as follows: SAVISQKPSRDICQRGTSLTIQCQVDSQVTMMFWYRQQPGQSLTLIATANQGSEATYESGFVIDKFPISRPNLTFSTLTVSNMSPEDSSIYLCRVHGQGIGAFFGQGTRLTVV.

This clone has only one observation. Other DNA sequences in this sample translate to the same CDR3. CDR3 residues: CASSYSPGGYEQYV. CDR3 in DNA: TGTGCCAGCAGTTACTCCCCAGGGGGATACGAGCAGTACGTC. The J gene is TRBJ2-7, the V gene TRBV6-5, with TRBD1 matching over 7 bases. Germline V gene sequence: CDR1 MNHEY, CDR2 SVGAGI. Unmatched junction bases numbered 3, after V lost 0 bases and J lost 4 bases. The CDR3 totals 14 residues.

CDR3 region: CASSPRAASSYNEQFF. Here the CDR3 DNA reads TGTGCCAGCAGCCCAAGAGCGGCGAGCTCCTACAATGAGCAGTTCTTC. The chain links TRBV27 to TRBJ2-1; TRBD2 is a possible D gene (5 bases). Between the trimmed V and J ends, which lost 6 bases and 0 bases, there was a span of 15 bases. The CDR3 sequence is 16 residues long. CDR1 MNHEY and CDR2 SMNVEV come from the germline V gene (reference sequence).

CDR3 sequence: CAVQSGYQTTQYF. The CDR3 nucleotides read TGTGCCGTTCAGTCGGGCTATCAAACTACGCAGTATTTT. The rearrangement links TRBV10-3 to TRBJ2-3; no clear D. The CDR3 totals 13 residues. The V gene's germline CDR1 is ENHRY and CDR2 SYGVKD. V lost 11 bases, J lost 8 bases, and 20 bases lay in between.

V gene TRBV9 combines with J gene TRBJ1-2; no firm D call. There are 12 residues in the CDR3. Trimming took 0 bases from V and 2 from J, leaving 2 bases between them. Germline V gives CDR1 SGDLS, CDR2 YYNGEE. Written as DNA, the CDR3 is TGTGCCAGCAGCGTAGACAACTATGGCTACACCTTC. Translated, it gives CASSVDNYGYTF.

The chain employs TRBV7-2 and TRBJ1-1, with D perhaps TRBD1 (6 bases). Germline CDR1 reads SGHTA; CDR2 reads FQGNSA. The CDR3 consists of 16 residues. V was trimmed by 2 bases and J by 5 bases, leaving 18 bases between them. In DNA form, the CDR3 reads TGTGCCAGCAGCTTAAGGAACCTGGGGGCAGGGACTGAAGCTTTCTTT. Translated: CASSLRNLGAGTEAFF.

The chain couples TRBV19 to TRBJ2-7; D uncertain. This CDR3 contains 14 residues. Germline values: CDR1 LNHDA, CDR2 SQIVND (reference sequence). Deletions cut 4 bases from V and 0 bases from J, with 10 bases between. DNA of the CDR3: TGTGCCAGTAGTAACCCCCAGGTCTCCTACGAGCAGTACTTC. Protein product: CASSNPQVSYEQYF.

This CDR3 reads CASSQGALTGGHTYEQYF. CDR3 bases: TGCGCCAGCAGCCAAGGGGCCCTAACAGGGGGCCATACCTACGAGCAGTACTTC. V usage is TRBV4-3 and J usage is TRBJ2-7, with TRBD1 identical over 9 bases. Germline CDR1 is LGHNA and CDR2 is YSLEER. Trimming cost V 1 base and J 2 bases; bases outside gene matches: 12. This CDR3 has 18 amino acids.

CDR3 bases: TGTGCCAGCAGTACTACTAGCGGAGGGAGCACAGATACGCAGTATTTT. Protein product: CASSTTSGGSTDTQYF. V usage is TRBV27 and J usage is TRBJ2-3; TRBD2 matches 8 bases. The CDR3 runs to 16 residues. Germline V gene data show CDR1 as MNHEY and CDR2 as SMNVEV (reference sequence). Trimming removed 5 bases from V and 0 bases from J; junction bases left unmatched: 7.

CDR3 in DNA: TGCGCCAGCAGCTTGATTACAGGGGGCCCTGGGTACGAGCAGTACTTC. Translation: CASSLITGGPGYEQYF. V and J are TRBV5-1 and TRBJ2-7; TRBD1 matches 9 bases. The junction had 9 bases not matched to a gene; V was cut back by 1 base and J by 4 bases. This CDR3 is 16 amino acids long. Per the germline V gene, CDR1 is SGHRS and CDR2 is YFSETQ.

The V and J genes are TRBV18 and TRBJ2-3; 9 bases are shared with TRBD1. Unmatched junction bases numbered 5, after V lost 4 bases and J lost 3 bases. Germline CDR1 and CDR2: KGHSH and LQKENI. The CDR3 is 15 amino acids. The CDR3 coding sequence is TGTGCCAGCTCACTGGGACAGGGTGAGACAGATACGCAGTATTTT. Its translation: CASSLGQGETDTQYF.

V is TRBV18 and J is TRBJ1-1, with a possible D match to TRBD1 (6 bases). Germline CDR1 and CDR2: KGHSH and LQKENI. V lost 3 bases to trimming and J lost 10 bases, with 12 bases between them. This CDR3 has 12 residues. The CDR3 nucleotides are TGTGCCAGCTCACCCCCGACAGGCCGAGCTTTCTTT. This gives the protein CASSPPTGRAFF.

The chain carries TRBV7-2 and TRBJ2-3, with D perhaps TRBD2 (5 bases). Trimming cost V 4 bases and J 0 bases, with 11 bases left between them. The germline V gene has CDR1 SGHTA and CDR2 FQGNSA. The CDR3 runs 15 residues. Written as DNA, the CDR3 is TGTGCCAGCAGCTGGGGAGCGGCTAGCACAGATACGCAGTATTTT. Its protein product is CASSWGAASTDTQYF.

The rearrangement links TRBV7-3 to TRBJ1-2; no reliable D call. The germline V gene encodes CDR1 SGHTA and CDR2 FQGTGA. This CDR3 has 14 amino acids. Deletions cut 1 base from V and 4 bases from J, with 10 bases between. CDR3 DNA sequence: TGTGCCAGCAGCTTAAACTCAGCCGTCTATGGCTACACCTTC. This translates into CASSLNSAVYGYTF.

V is TRBV25-1 and J is TRBJ1-6; 7 nucleotides match TRBD1. The length of the CDR3 is 15 residues. J was trimmed by 2 bases and V by 5 bases; bases with no gene match: 3. The germline gives CDR1 MGHDK, CDR2 SYGVNS. CDR3 in amino acids: CASSRQGAYNSPLHF. CDR3 DNA: TGTGCCAGCAGTCGACAGGGCGCCTATAATTCACCCCTCCACTTT.

The J gene is TRBJ1-1, the V gene TRBV6-1; a possible D gene is TRBD1 (5 bases). V lost 8 bases to trimming and J lost 10 bases, with 23 bases between them. This CDR3 comprises 14 residues. Germline-derived CDR1 and CDR2 are MNHNS and SASEGT. CDR3 bases: TGTGCCAGCCCGGGACTATCTGGGGCATATGGAGCTTTCTTT. It is translated as CASPGLSGAYGAFF.

The chain employs TRBV27 and TRBJ1-6, with D possibly being TRBD1 (5 bases). The V gene lost 7 bases and the J gene lost 1 base, with 8 bases spanning the gap. The CDR3 has 14 residues. Germline V gene lookup returns CDR1 MNHEY and CDR2 SMNVEV (reference sequence). The CDR3 DNA reads as TGTGCCAGCACTAGGGGTTCCTATAATTCACCCCTCCACTTT. It translates to CASTRGSYNSPLHF.

This chain joins TRBV4-2 and TRBJ2-5; D is tentatively TRBD1 or TRBD2 (7 bases each). This CDR3 contains 16 residues. The V gene's germline CDR1 is LGHNA and CDR2 YNFKEQ. V lost 1 base, J lost 5 bases, and 17 bases lay in between. The CDR3 here is CASSQGGGGTVETQYF. The CDR3 DNA is TGTGCCAGCAGCCAAGGTGGGGGGGGGACAGTGGAGACCCAGTACTTC.

CDR3 nucleotides: TGTGCCAGCAGCCGGGGACAGAATAATTCACCCCTCCACTTT. This encodes CASSRGQNNSPLHF. The genes are TRBV5-4 and TRBJ1-6; 7 bases are a match to TRBD1. This CDR3 is 14 amino acids long. CDR1 and CDR2 (germline): SGHNT, YYREEE (reference sequence). With 4 bases clipped from V and 5 bases from J, the junction kept 3 bases outside the gene matches. Full variable domain (missing parts from reference TRBV5-4 and TRBJ1-6): ETGVTQSPTHLIKTRGQQVTLRCSSQSGHNTVSWYQQALGQGPQFIFQYYREEENGRGNFPPRFSGLQFPNYSSELNVNALELDDSALYLCASSRGQNNSPLHFGNGTRLTVT.